These 10 T cell receptor beta chains originate from one sample sequenced in a study of blood T cell repertoires in COVID-19. Some clones are missing from TCRdb's copy, which holds only in-frame ones; the method was immunoSEQ multiplex PCR. The repertoire consists of roughly 250,000 clones, with 75% to 90% occurring once and the leading ten covering 6% to 7%. Material for sequencing was PBMCs or T cells enriched from blood (not recorded which). The source of these receptors is a woman between 25 and 40 years old with acute COVID-19.

The CDR3 DNA follows: TGCAGCGTTGATGGGGACACCGTATCCCCCAGGACCCAGTACTTC. This encodes CSVDGDTVSPRTQYF. V gene TRBV29-1 combines with J gene TRBJ2-5; D possibly corresponds to TRBD1 (6 bases). The V end was cut by 3 bases, the J end by 7 bases, with 21 bases between. Germline V gives CDR1 SQVTM, CDR2 ANQGSEA. This CDR3 comprises 15 residues.

This rearrangement joins TRBV2 to TRBJ1-1; 7 bases map to TRBD1. CDR3 length equals 14 residues. V lost 1 base to trimming and J lost 3 bases; unmatched junction nucleotides: 2. Germline CDR1 is SNHLY and CDR2 is FYNNEI. CDR3 sequence reads: CASSEGQGDTEAFF. The DNA of the CDR3 is TGTGCCAGCAGTGAAGGGCAGGGGGACACTGAAGCTTTCTTT.

With regard to this clone: At the DNA level, this CDR3 is encoded by other sequences in the same sample as well. The rearrangement links TRBV18 to TRBJ2-5; TRBD1 might be the D (6 bases). This CDR3 region has 14 residues. The germline CDR1 and CDR2 sequences are KGHSH and LQKENI. V was pared by 2 bases and J by 2 bases, with 9 bases between. CDR3 coding DNA: TGTGCCAGCTCACCAGGACAGCTGCAAGAGACCCAGTACTTC. Translated: CASSPGQLQETQYF.

V is TRBV28 and J is TRBJ1-3, with D tentatively TRBD1 (5 bases). The germline V and J ends were trimmed by 4 bases and 0 bases, with 19 bases remaining between them. There are 18 residues in the CDR3. Germline lookup yields CDR1 MDHEN and CDR2 SYDVKM. The DNA of the CDR3 is TGTGCCAGCAGTTCCGGCCCCCCAGGGTTTGGCTCTGGAAACACCATATATTTT. Amino acid sequence: CASSSGPPGFGSGNTIYF.

The CDR3 sequence: CAISIQGWGYTF. In nucleotides, the CDR3 is TGTGCCATCAGTATACAGGGTTGGGGCTACACCTTC. The chain has TRBV10-3 and TRBJ1-2; D possibly corresponds to TRBD1 (6 bases). The germline CDR1 and CDR2 sequences are ENHRY and SYGVKD. Trimming removed 5 bases from V and 8 bases from J, with 12 bases in between. This CDR3 contains 12 residues.

This clone came up once. This rearrangement joins TRBV7-2 to TRBJ1-3; D unresolved. The CDR3 runs to 12 residues. Per the germline V gene, CDR1 is SGHTA and CDR2 is FQGNSA. V dropped 2 bases and J dropped 15 bases, with 14 bases sitting between them. The DNA for the CDR3 is TGTGCCAGCAGCTTAAGTCACTCACCCCCATATTTT. Encoded protein: CASSLSHSPPYF.

The chain is built from TRBV30 and TRBJ2-1; 10 positions agree with TRBD2. CDR1 is GTSNPN and CDR2 is SVGIG in the germline V gene (reference sequence). V was pared by 3 bases and J by 6 bases, with 8 bases of the junction left unmatched. The CDR3 is 15 residues long. CDR3 sequence (DNA): TGTGCCTGGAGCGCCACTAGCGGGGACGCCAATGAGCAGTTCTTC. It codes for CAWSATSGDANEQFF.

This clone has a single count. This chain's CDR3 is CASRSGGEAFF. As DNA, the CDR3 is TGTGCCAGCCGCTCGGGAGGTGAAGCTTTCTTT. The chain recombines TRBV6-5 with TRBJ1-1; D uncertain. Germline assignment: CDR1 MNHEY and CDR2 SVGAGI. Between the trimmed V and J ends, which lost 8 bases and 7 bases, there was a span of 11 bases. CDR3 size: 11 residues.

V and J are TRBV4-3 and TRBJ2-7, with TRBD2 matching 9 bases. There are 16 residues in the CDR3. The germline V gene has CDR1 LGHNA and CDR2 YSLEER. Losses at the gene ends were 0 bases for V and 3 bases for J; bases not matched to a gene: 6. CDR3 nucleotide sequence: TGCGCCAGCAGCCAAGATCCTAGCGGGACCTTCTACGAGCAGTACTTC. It translates to CASSQDPSGTFYEQYF.

As DNA, the CDR3 is TGTGCCAGCAGCCGGCCTCAGGGGAGGGGCAATCGTATCGGGGAGCTGTTTTTT. As protein: CASSRPQGRGNRIGELFF. This chain connects TRBV3-1 (or the pseudogene TRBV3-2) to TRBJ2-2; D perhaps matches TRBD2 (7 bases). The CDR3 has 18 amino acids. CDR1 and CDR2 from the germline V gene are LGHDT and YNNKEL (reference sequence). Trimming took 4 bases from V and 7 from J, leaving 25 bases between them.